This record looks at one TCR beta chain sequence and its context. Its antigen is currently unknown. This record comes from a study of type 1 regulatory T cells. TCRdb independently ran MiXCR on the reads; one entry per CDR3 protein. In the table there are fewer than 75,000 distinct CDR3 sequences, nearly 50% of which are singletons. Germline loops: CDR1 MNHEY, CDR2 SVGAGI. The CDR3 sequence is 15 residues long. V lost 5 bases to trimming and J lost 7 bases; unmatched junction nucleotides: 12. The sequence derives from a human donor in good health. The chain carries TRBV6-5 and TRBJ2-7; 9 positions match TRBD2. Input material: cultured non-Tr1 T cells, either the whole culture or a sorted T cell fraction (not recorded which). The DNA of the CDR3 is TGTGCCAGCAGTCCACCCGGGACTAGCTTGGGAGAGCAGTACTTC. This gives the protein CASSPPGTSLGEQYF.